This TCR beta chain was documented in a study of blood T cells in healthy people across ages. A second roughly 6 to 12 cycle PCR used barcoded and J-beta primers. TCRdb analysed the 5' RACE reads with MiXCR anew, one entry per CDR3 protein. The sample gives 1.8 million or so distinct CDR3 sequences, about 39% of which show up once; under 25% is in the top ten. Donors gave 8.5 to 10 milliliters of peripheral blood apiece. To note about this clonotype: What it binds is not known.

Germline V CDR1 and CDR2: DFQATT, SNEGSKA (reference sequence). V lost 2 bases and J lost 5; bases outside the gene matches: 12. The CDR3 sequence is 16 residues long. General observations from the study: CMV infection status of these donors was not known. A greater number of naive CD4+ cells and higher diversity distinguished long-lived donors from aged donors.

The rearrangement links TRBV20-1 to TRBJ2-5; 9 bases line up with TRBD2. Material for sequencing was blood. The TCR comes from a human donor in good health. The CDR3 loop is CSARRSSAGGFETQYF. The DNA of the CDR3 is TGCAGTGCTAGAAGGAGTTCGGCGGGGGGGTTCGAGACCCAGTACTTC.